A single sample gave rise to the 5 T cell receptor beta chains below, sequenced in a study of CD8+ T cells in alopecia areata. Following extraction, RNA underwent reverse transcription to cDNA, which served as the sequencing template. Clones were sequenced by immunoSEQ multiplex PCR, and TCRdb holds only the in-frame ones, with some missing. The repertoire has 140,000 or so clones, more than 55% of them found once; the top ten carry about 40%. Sequenced input: CD8+ T cells sorted from blood. The receptors come from a human donor in good health.

This clone was observed once. V usage is TRBV6-6 and J usage is TRBJ2-7; TRBD2 matches at 12 bases. The germline CDR1 and CDR2 sequences are MNHNY and SVGAGI (reference sequence). The junction had 3 bases not matched to a gene; V was cut back by 5 bases and J by 7 bases. The CDR3 has 13 amino acids. CDR3 bases: TGTGCCAGCAGTCCCGGACTAGCGGGGGAGCAGTACTTC. Its protein product is CASSPGLAGEQYF.

The J gene is TRBJ2-3, the V gene TRBV6-6; the D gene could be TRBD1 or TRBD2 (5 bases each). This CDR3 has 15 amino acids. V lost 2 bases, J lost 1 base, and 10 bases lay in between. From germline, CDR1 is MNHNY and CDR2 SVGAGI (reference sequence). CDR3 DNA: TGTGCCAGCAGTTACATTGGGGGTGGCACAGATACGCAGTATTTT. Translated: CASSYIGGGTDTQYF.

This clone came up a few times. Here the CDR3 reads CASSLKGQGPANEQYF. The DNA for the CDR3 is TGTGCCAGCAGCTTAAAAGGACAGGGGCCGGCGAACGAGCAGTACTTC. V usage is TRBV13 and J usage is TRBJ2-7; 9 bases match TRBD1. With V trimmed by 2 bases and J by 5 bases, 10 bases remained unmatched. The CDR3 sequence is 16 residues long. CDR1 PRHDT and CDR2 FYEKMQ come from the germline V gene (reference sequence). Based on the CDR3 plus reference TRBV13 and TRBJ2-7, the full variable domain is AAGVIQSPRHLIKEKRETATLKCYPIPRHDTVYWYQQGPGQDPQFLISFYEKMQSDKGSIPDRFSAQQFSDYHSELNMSSLELGDSALYFCASSLKGQGPANEQYFGPGTRLTVT.

The chain links TRBV10-2 to TRBJ2-1; tentative D call: TRBD2 (5 bases). The germline gives CDR1 WSHSY, CDR2 SAAADI. Trimming took 5 bases from V and 2 from J, leaving 7 bases between them. The CDR3 has 13 residues. The CDR3 coding sequence is TGCGCCAGCAGTTCCGGGACCTACAATGAGCAGTTCTTC. It is translated as CASSSGTYNEQFF.

The gene calls are TRBV13 and TRBJ2-4; D may correspond to TRBD1 or TRBD2 (5 bases each). Germline V lookup: CDR1 PRHDT, CDR2 FYEKMQ (reference sequence). Deletions cut 7 bases from V and 9 bases from J, with 19 bases between. The CDR3 sequence is 14 residues long. The CDR3 nucleotides are TGTGCCAGCAAGCCGCCGGGACCGGCGAGCATTCAGTACTTC. Its translation: CASKPPGPASIQYF.